The 26 T cell receptor beta chains below come from one sample, sequenced in a study of Graves' ophthalmopathy and Graves' hyperthyroidism. For repertoire sequencing, the TCR beta CDR3 regions were amplified from RNA transcripts. The authors performed first-round RT-PCR with HTBI primers and then a second-round multiplex PCR. Using its own MiXCR run on the multiplex PCR reads, TCRdb lists one record per CDR3 protein. Here the sample spans some 1.1 million distinct CDR3 sequences, about 38% being singletons. The specimen sequenced was peripheral blood or thyroid tissue (not recorded which). These receptors were taken from an adult man with Graves' hyperthyroidism.

This chain uses TRBV25-1 with TRBJ2-7; 7 nucleotides match TRBD1. The CDR3 is 15 residues long. Germline trimming cut 1 base from V and 4 bases from J; bases unmatched to any gene: 7. Germline CDR1 reads MGHDK; CDR2 reads SYGVNS. CDR3 coding DNA: TGTGCCAGCAGTGAATCAGTGACAGGGAGTTACGAGCAGTACTTC. Amino acids: CASSESVTGSYEQYF.

With respect to this clonotype: A read error may be the cause here, since a much bigger clone is one base away. The chain joins TRBV9 to TRBJ1-1, with 12 bases matching TRBD1. CDR1 is SGDLS and CDR2 is YYNGEE in the germline V gene. This CDR3 contains 15 residues. The CDR3 protein is CVSSPPGTGGSRAFF. The DNA of the CDR3 is TGTGTCAGCAGCCCCCCCGGGACAGGGGGCTCTCGAGCTTTCTTT.

With respect to this clonotype: Compared with germline, one end of the junction differs, possibly owing to a read error. The chain joins TRBV6-5 to TRBJ1-5, with no clear D. Germline values: CDR1 MNHEY, CDR2 SVGAGI. The CDR3 extends over 15 amino acids. The CDR3, as DNA: TGTGCCAGCAGTTACTCGAGGCGGAGCAATCAGCCCCATCATTTT. Protein: CASSYSRRSNQPHHF.

This clonotype was observed many times. This chain uses TRBV7-8 with TRBJ2-6; D remains unclear. Trimming removed 3 bases from V and 4 bases from J, with 7 bases in between. Germline CDR1 is SGHVS and CDR2 is FQNEAQ. CDR3 length: 14 amino acids. CDR3 amino acids: CASSLTYGANVLTF. CDR3 nucleotide sequence: TGTGCCAGCAGCTTGACGTACGGGGCCAACGTCCTGACTTTC.

This clonotype occurred many times. The V call is TRBV5-1, the J call TRBJ1-1, with TRBD1 matching over 11 bases. Germline V CDR1 and CDR2: SGHRS, YFSETQ. The junction had 2 bases not matched to a gene; V was cut back by 3 bases and J by 1 base. CDR3 length: 15 residues. The DNA of the CDR3 is TGCGCCAGCAGCTGGACAGGGGGCGGGAACACTGAAGCTTTCTTT. This sequence encodes CASSWTGGGNTEAFF.

The CDR3 DNA reads TGTGCCAGCAGCTTAGATACCCAACGAAGGGGCCCCTACGAGCAGTACTTC. As protein: CASSLDTQRRGPYEQYF. The V gene is TRBV7-2, the J gene TRBJ2-7; D is possibly TRBD1 (5 bases). Germline loops: CDR1 SGHTA, CDR2 FQGNSA. V was clipped by 1 base and J by 2 bases, with 18 bases between them. CDR3 length: 17 residues.

This chain connects TRBV7-2 to TRBJ1-6; 9 bases agree with TRBD1. Trimming took 5 bases from V and 0 from J; bases not matched to a gene: 11. This CDR3 has 19 amino acids. Germline V gene sequence: CDR1 SGHTA, CDR2 FQGNSA. In nucleotides, the CDR3 is TGTGCCAGCAGCCAGGCCTTGCTGACAGGGGGCTCCTATAATTCACCCCTCCACTTT. Translating it yields CASSQALLTGGSYNSPLHF.

The table lists this clonotype with many counts. The chain uses TRBV10-3 and TRBJ2-5; 7 bases agree with TRBD2. V lost 5 bases to trimming and J lost 2 bases; unmatched junction nucleotides: 5. The CDR3 consists of 14 residues. CDR1 is ENHRY, CDR2 SYGVKD, per germline. The CDR3 protein is CAISQSGVQETQYF. DNA for the CDR3: TGTGCCATCAGTCAGAGCGGGGTTCAAGAGACCCAGTACTTC.

This clonotype was detected a few times. The chain couples TRBV29-1 to TRBJ1-6; weak D call: TRBD1 (5 bases). Germline loops: CDR1 SQVTM, CDR2 ANQGSEA. Deletions cut 4 bases from V and 6 bases from J, with 10 bases between. The CDR3 is 13 amino acids. DNA for the CDR3: TGCAGCGTTGGGGACGGATTTAATTCACCCCTCCACTTT. This encodes CSVGDGFNSPLHF.

The chain recombines TRBV7-8 with TRBJ2-2; 9 nucleotides align to TRBD1. Germline loops: CDR1 SGHVS, CDR2 FQNEAQ. The junction had 11 bases not matched to a gene; V was cut back by 6 bases and J by 6 bases. CDR3 length: 16 residues. Here the CDR3 reads CASRSGTGMLAGELFF. CDR3 nucleotide sequence: TGTGCCAGCAGGTCTGGGACAGGGATGTTGGCCGGGGAGCTGTTTTTT.

This clonotype was detected only once. This chain uses TRBV29-1 with TRBJ1-2; 8 nucleotides line up with TRBD1. The germline gives CDR1 SQVTM, CDR2 ANQGSEA. The CDR3 is 14 residues long. With V trimmed by 3 bases and J by 3 bases, 6 bases remained unmatched. This CDR3 is CSVEGTGEDYGYTF. For the CDR3, the DNA is TGCAGCGTTGAGGGGACAGGAGAGGACTATGGCTACACCTTC.

The chain carries TRBV3-1 and TRBJ1-4, with 12 bases aligning to TRBD1. From germline, CDR1 is LGHDT and CDR2 YNNKEL (reference sequence). The J segment lost 8 bases and the V segment lost 4 bases, leaving 5 bases of the junction unmatched. CDR3 length equals 15 residues. The CDR3 DNA sequence: TGTGCCAGCAGCCCCGTCGGGACAGGGGGCGAAAAACTGTTTTTT. Translation gives CASSPVGTGGEKLFF.

This clonotype was seen many times. This chain connects TRBV19 to TRBJ1-2, with D perhaps TRBD1 (6 bases). The germline V and J ends were trimmed by 6 bases and 4 bases, with 12 bases remaining between them. The germline V gene has CDR1 LNHDA and CDR2 SQIVND (reference sequence). The CDR3 has 13 amino acids. The CDR3 region has the DNA TGTGCCAGTAGGCCGGACAGAATCTATGGCTACACCTTC. Protein product: CASRPDRIYGYTF. Looking up the rest from reference TRBV19 and TRBJ1-2 gives the full variable domain: DGGITQSPKYLFRKEGQNVTLSCEQNLNHDAMYWYRQDPGQGLRLIYYSQIVNDFQKGDIAEGYSVSREKKESFPLTVTSAQKNPTAFYLCASRPDRIYGYTFGSGTRLTVV.

This clonotype was seen only a few times. This chain links TRBV4-3 with TRBJ2-2, with a possible D match to TRBD2 (5 bases). The V gene's germline CDR1 is LGHNA and CDR2 YSLEER. Between the trimmed V and J ends, which lost 0 bases and 7 bases, there was a span of 9 bases. The CDR3 sequence is 14 residues long. CDR3 bases: TGCGCCAGCAGCCAAGAAGAGGGCGGCGGGGAGCTGTTTTTT. As protein: CASSQEEGGGELFF.

This clonotype appeared many times. This chain uses TRBV6-6 with TRBJ2-5, with D unresolved. There are 14 residues in the CDR3. Trimming shortened V by 0 bases and J by 3 bases, and 8 bases separated the two germline ends. Germline values: CDR1 MNHNY, CDR2 SVGAGI (reference sequence). CDR3 coding DNA: TGTGCCAGCAGTTACTCTCTTGGTGAAGAGACCCAGTACTTC. Protein sequence: CASSYSLGEETQYF.

This clonotype was counted ten times or more. V and J are TRBV19 and TRBJ1-6; TRBD1 matches at 8 bases. The ends lost 5 bases at V and 10 bases at J; junction bases unmatched: 4. Germline CDR1 is LNHDA and CDR2 is SQIVND (reference sequence). The CDR3 is 13 residues long. The CDR3 is CASSLTGESPLHF. For the CDR3, the DNA is TGTGCCAGTAGTTTGACAGGGGAATCACCCCTCCACTTT.

The table lists this clonotype with many counts. The CDR3 protein is CASSPARGGGSYEQYF. In nucleotides, the CDR3 is TGTGCCAGCAGCCCAGCCCGGGGCGGGGGTTCCTACGAGCAGTACTTC. The rearrangement links TRBV7-9 to TRBJ2-7; TRBD2 aligns across 7 bases. Germline V gene lookup returns CDR1 SEHNR and CDR2 FQNEAQ (reference sequence). CDR3 length: 16 residues. Germline trimming cut 5 bases from V and 1 base from J; bases unmatched to any gene: 11.

This clonotype was counted at least ten times. The rearrangement links TRBV4-3 to TRBJ2-7, with 10 bases that match TRBD1. CDR3 length: 17 amino acids. Trimming cost V 0 bases and J 4 bases; bases outside gene matches: 9. CDR1 and CDR2 (germline): LGHNA, YSLEER. The CDR3 DNA follows: TGCGCCAGCAGCCAAGAAGATATTCGACAGGGGGCATACGAGCAGTACTTC. Protein sequence: CASSQEDIRQGAYEQYF.

The table lists this clonotype with many counts. This chain connects TRBV10-3 to TRBJ2-7; 7 bases line up with TRBD2. The CDR3 runs 14 residues. Germline V CDR1 and CDR2: ENHRY, SYGVKD. V was clipped by 4 bases and J by 5 bases; unmatched bases: 8. CDR3 DNA sequence: TGTGCCATCAGTGTTAGGCGGGAGTCTCACGAGCAGTACTTC. Protein sequence: CAISVRRESHEQYF.

Many counts were recorded for this clonotype. This rearrangement joins TRBV19 to TRBJ1-2; 8 positions match TRBD1. CDR3 size: 15 residues. The J segment lost 6 bases and the V segment lost 7 bases, leaving 13 bases of the junction unmatched. Germline CDR1 is LNHDA and CDR2 is SQIVND (reference sequence). The DNA for the CDR3 is TGTGCCAGTACCATCGACAGGGGTGAGAGGAATGGCTACACCTTC. Protein: CASTIDRGERNGYTF.

The J gene is TRBJ2-3, the V gene TRBV7-3; D remains ambiguous. In germline, CDR1 is SGHTA, CDR2 FQGTGA. Trimming cost V 8 bases and J 2 bases, with 11 bases left between them. The CDR3 has 13 amino acids. The CDR3 DNA follows: TGTGCCAGCGGGCCAGGTGCCACAGATACGCAGTATTTT. Translated, it gives CASGPGATDTQYF.

Many counts were recorded for this clonotype. The chain employs TRBV20-1 and TRBJ1-3; TRBD1 might be the D (6 bases). The CDR3 consists of 15 residues. Between the trimmed V and J ends, which lost 6 bases and 1 base, there was a span of 16 bases. From germline, CDR1 is DFQATT and CDR2 SNEGSKA (reference sequence). The CDR3 reads CSAETDRLSGNTIYF. As DNA, the CDR3 is TGCAGTGCCGAGACGGACAGACTATCTGGAAACACCATATATTTT.

The chain is built from TRBV10-3 and TRBJ1-4; D ambiguous. Per germline, CDR1 ENHRY and CDR2 SYGVKD. The length of the CDR3 is 13 residues. The V end was cut by 4 bases, the J end by 15 bases, with 18 bases between. The CDR3 protein is CAISAQVGDRMFF. In DNA form, the CDR3 reads TGTGCCATCAGTGCGCAGGTCGGTGATAGGATGTTTTTT.

This clonotype was found many times. The genes are TRBV14 and TRBJ1-1; 7 nucleotides match TRBD1. Per the germline V gene, CDR1 is SGHDN and CDR2 is FVKESK. With 4 bases clipped from V and 4 bases from J, the junction kept 9 bases outside the gene matches. The CDR3 has 15 amino acids. This CDR3 reads CASSLLTGMSTEAFF. DNA of the CDR3: TGTGCCAGCAGCCTCCTGACAGGGATGAGCACTGAAGCTTTCTTT.

This clonotype has at least ten counts. V usage is TRBV20-1 and J usage is TRBJ1-1, with unresolved D. Trimming took 3 bases from V and 6 from J, leaving 8 bases between them. The length of the CDR3 is 11 residues. CDR1 DFQATT and CDR2 SNEGSKA come from the germline V gene (reference sequence). As DNA, the CDR3 is TGCAGTGCTAGCTTCGGCCCTGAAGCTTTCTTT. This sequence encodes CSASFGPEAFF.

There are many counts of this clonotype. The J gene is TRBJ1-5, the V gene TRBV19; D gene ambiguous. The V gene's germline CDR1 is LNHDA and CDR2 SQIVND (reference sequence). The CDR3 totals 14 residues. With 3 bases removed from V and 3 bases from J, the gap between germline ends came to 9 bases. For the CDR3, the DNA is TGTGCCAGTAGTATGACGGGGTACAATCAGCCCCAGCATTTT. The encoded protein is CASSMTGYNQPQHF.